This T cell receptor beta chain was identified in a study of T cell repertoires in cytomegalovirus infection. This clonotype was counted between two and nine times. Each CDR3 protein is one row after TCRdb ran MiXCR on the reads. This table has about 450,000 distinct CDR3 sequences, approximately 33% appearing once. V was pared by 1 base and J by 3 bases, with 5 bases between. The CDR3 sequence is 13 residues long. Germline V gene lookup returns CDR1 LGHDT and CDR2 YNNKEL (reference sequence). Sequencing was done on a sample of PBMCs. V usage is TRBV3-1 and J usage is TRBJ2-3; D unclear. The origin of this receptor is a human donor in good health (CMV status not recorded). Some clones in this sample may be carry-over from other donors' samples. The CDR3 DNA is TGTGCCAGCAGCCAAGTAGGAACAGATACGCAGTATTTT. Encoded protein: CASSQVGTDTQYF.